This TCR beta chain was sequenced in a study of post-analysis software for immune sequencing data (dated by TCRdb to the mid-2010s). With regard to the full study: Recorded disease courses included relapsing-remitting, secondary progressive and progressive-relapsing multiple sclerosis, with some patients lacking subtype annotation. A subset of samples was prepared in parallel using single-end sample barcoding, then pooled and co-amplified after Illumina adapter ligation. The patient repertoires were set against roughly eleven previously published healthy control repertoires from donors whose ages ranged from about 6 to 25 years. Results and caveats for the whole study, not just this receptor: Significantly higher frequencies in patients than in controls were found for roughly 5 TRBV segments, including TRBV5-6, TRBV5-1 and TRBV20-1. The control group was slightly older than the multiple sclerosis patient group. Direct clustering with F measure revealed strong co-clustering of samples prepared in the same batch, which led to a batch-effect correction. Normalized Chao1 diversity was significantly lower in multiple sclerosis patients than controls, suggesting substantial peripheral T-cell clonal expansion.

Library prep was done by PCR. The reads were generated on an Illumina HiSeq 2500. To reduce PCR and sequencing biases, unique molecular identifiers were built into the TCR beta cDNA libraries. Roughly 500,000 cDNA molecules were obtained for every 1 to 10 million input T cells, so each molecule roughly corresponded to one T cell. The same protocol used for the earlier healthy control dataset was applied to prepare and sequence the patient libraries. Samples belonging to the same batch were prepared together, multiplexed and sequenced on a shared HiSeq lane. The paper's processing steps were these. Raw barcoded reads were processed with MIGEC, discarding single-read molecular identifier groups before consensus assembly and CDR3 extraction. VDJtools was used for post-analysis of the clonotype tables, and diversity was normalized by down-sampling every dataset to the size of the smallest sample. In repertoire overlap clustering, CDR3 amino acid sequences, but not nucleotide sequences, were matched to correct batch-related cross-sample contamination. Clones were called with MiXCR by TCRdb after fastp trimmed the public reads at Q25, and only in-frame beta chains were retained. All rows with the same CDR3 protein become a single entry with the most common DNA and genes. What appears here as the V and J calls and clone size reflects TCRdb's work, not the paper's. In all, the sample holds some 800,000 distinct CDR3 sequences, and around 42% of those were seen once. The ten most abundant clones make up approximately 5% of the sample.

The cysteine opens and the phenylalanine closes a CDR3 of 16 amino acids. This entry keeps only the CDR3 DNA: 48 bases, framed from base 1. V is shortened by 1 base, J by 0 bases, and the region joining them spans 11 bases. According to the germline V gene, CDR1 reads MGHRA and CDR2 reads YSYEKL. This clonotype was observed once. Its antigen is unknown. Base qualities were left out, and no much larger clone turns up one base away. To demonstrate the VDJtools post-analysis software, the study profiled TCR beta repertoires from the peripheral blood of 10 to 15 young patients with multiple sclerosis. The multiple sclerosis patients were children and adolescents ranging in age from about 6 to 16 years.

Sequencing input: blood. The clonotype was recovered from a girl between 5 and 17 years old with multiple sclerosis. The rearrangement joined TRBV4-1 to TRBJ2-3, and perhaps TRBD1 as D gene, on 5 matching bases. The nucleotide sequence is given as TGCGCCAGCAGCCAAGTTGCAGGGCCTAGCACAGATACGCAGTATTTT. Its protein reads: CASSQVAGPSTDTQYF.